This record looks at one T cell receptor beta chain sequence and its context. Its antigen is not identified. This sample is drawn from a study of T cells in narcolepsy. Study-level background: Donors had narcolepsy type 1 or type 2, or were healthy controls. Notes on the study in general: In some patient and control memory CD4+ samples, autoreactive clones were absent.

The CDR3 extends over 14 amino acids. Trimming at V came to 2 bases and at J to 7 bases, leaving 7 bases not matched to a gene. In germline, CDR1 is SGHKS, CDR2 YYEKEE (reference sequence). Generated by immunoSEQ multiplex PCR, the TCRdb table keeps only in-frame clones and is missing some. This table holds about 40,000 clones, approximately 88% found once. The specimen was CD45RA- memory CD4+ T cells from PBMCs. The chain employs TRBV5-5 and TRBJ1-2; 8 bases are a match to TRBD1. The TCR comes from a human donor with narcolepsy. The CDR3 protein is CASSFGQGVGGYTF. The CDR3 DNA follows: TGTGCCAGCAGCTTTGGACAGGGAGTCGGTGGCTACACCTTC.